This TCR beta chain derives from a study of identical twins. TCRdb reprocessed the 5' RACE reads via MiXCR and lists one record per CDR3 protein. Of 690,000 or so distinct CDR3 sequences detected, less than 10% appear once; the ten largest clones hold approximately 0.96%. This clonotype was detected a few times. There are 16 residues in the CDR3. Germline V CDR1 and CDR2: SGHVS, FNYEAQ. V gave up 1 base and J gave up 3 bases, with 12 bases separating them. The data also belong to a second study, concerning yellow fever vaccine responses in identical twins.

The chain has TRBV7-6 and TRBJ2-2, with D perhaps TRBD2 (5 bases). The specimen was PBMCs. The sequence came from a woman in her late teens or twenties in good health. For the CDR3, the DNA is TGTGCCAGCAGCTTAGGGCTAGCTTCTGACACCGGGGAGCTGTTTTTT. Protein sequence: CASSLGLASDTGELFF. The whole variable domain, filled in from reference TRBV7-6 and TRBJ2-2, reads GAGVSQSPRYKVTKRGQDVALRCDPISGHVSLYWYRQALGQGPEFLTYFNYEAQQDKSGLPNDRFSAERPEGSISTLTIQRTEQRDSAMYRCASSLGLASDTGELFFGEGSRLTVL.